The T cell receptor (beta chain) described here comes from a study of T-cell reconstitution after alpha-beta-depleted transplantation in children. Germline CDR1 is SGHRS and CDR2 is YFSETQ. This CDR3 comprises 15 residues. Trimming removed 4 bases from V and 0 bases from J; junction bases left unmatched: 6. In this sample, this clonotype turned up a few times. TCRbeta library construction was performed incorporating unique molecular identifiers. Each CDR3 protein is one row after TCRdb ran MiXCR on the PCR reads. The sample includes about 610,000 distinct CDR3 sequences, about 10% seen only once; the top ten take roughly 3.9%.

The input for sequencing was PBMCs from the stem cell graft donor, taken from the stem cell graft. The chain uses TRBV5-1 and TRBJ2-7, with 8 bases that match TRBD1. This TCR derives from a human donor who donated a stem cell graft to a child with acute myeloid leukemia. CDR3 sequence: CASSTGTGLSYEQYF. The DNA of the CDR3 is TGCGCCAGCAGCACTGGGACAGGTCTCTCCTACGAGCAGTACTTC.